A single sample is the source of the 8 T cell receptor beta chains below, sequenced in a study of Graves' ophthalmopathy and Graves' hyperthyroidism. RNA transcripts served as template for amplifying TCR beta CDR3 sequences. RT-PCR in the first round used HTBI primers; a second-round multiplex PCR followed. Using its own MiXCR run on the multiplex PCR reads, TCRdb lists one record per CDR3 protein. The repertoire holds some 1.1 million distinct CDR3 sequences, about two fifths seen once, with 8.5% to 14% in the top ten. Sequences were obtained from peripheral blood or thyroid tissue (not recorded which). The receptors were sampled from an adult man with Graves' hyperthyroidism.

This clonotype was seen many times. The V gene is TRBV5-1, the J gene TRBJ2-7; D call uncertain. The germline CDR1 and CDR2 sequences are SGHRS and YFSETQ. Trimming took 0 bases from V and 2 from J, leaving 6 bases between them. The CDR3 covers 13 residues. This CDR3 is CASSLEQPYEQYF. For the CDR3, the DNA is TGCGCCAGCAGCTTGGAACAGCCCTACGAGCAGTACTTC.

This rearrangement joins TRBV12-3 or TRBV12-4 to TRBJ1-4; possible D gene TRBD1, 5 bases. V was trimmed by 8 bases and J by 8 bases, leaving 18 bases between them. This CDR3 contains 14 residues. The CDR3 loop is CASYPAGGGEKLFF. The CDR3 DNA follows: TGTGCCAGCTACCCTGCGGGGGGAGGCGAAAAACTGTTTTTT.

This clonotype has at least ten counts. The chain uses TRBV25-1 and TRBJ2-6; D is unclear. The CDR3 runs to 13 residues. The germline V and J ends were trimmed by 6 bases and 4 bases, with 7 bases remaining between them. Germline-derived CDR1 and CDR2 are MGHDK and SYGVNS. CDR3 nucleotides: TGTGCCAGCAGGGGTTCCGGGGCCAACGTCCTGACTTTC. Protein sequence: CASRGSGANVLTF.

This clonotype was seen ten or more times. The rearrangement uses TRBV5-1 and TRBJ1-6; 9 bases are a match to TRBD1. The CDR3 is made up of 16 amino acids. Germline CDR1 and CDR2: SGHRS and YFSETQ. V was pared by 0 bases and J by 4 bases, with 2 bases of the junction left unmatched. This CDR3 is CASSLEGTGYNSPLHF. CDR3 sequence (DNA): TGCGCCAGCAGCTTGGAGGGGACAGGGTATAATTCACCCCTCCACTTT.

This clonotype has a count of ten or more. The CDR3 DNA follows: TGCGCCAGCAGTAACATGGGATTATTGGACTATGGCTACACCTTC. It specifies CASSNMGLLDYGYTF. This chain uses TRBV10-2 with TRBJ1-2; D is undetermined. Germline V gene lookup returns CDR1 WSHSY and CDR2 SAAADI. This CDR3 region has 15 residues. V shed 5 bases and J shed 3 bases, with 16 bases lying between them.

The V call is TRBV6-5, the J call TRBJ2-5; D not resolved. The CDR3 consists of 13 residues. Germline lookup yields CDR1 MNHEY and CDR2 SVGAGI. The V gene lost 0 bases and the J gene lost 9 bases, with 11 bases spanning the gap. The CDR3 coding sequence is TGTGCCAGCAGTTACTCGGGTTGGCAGCCCCAGTACTTC. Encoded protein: CASSYSGWQPQYF.

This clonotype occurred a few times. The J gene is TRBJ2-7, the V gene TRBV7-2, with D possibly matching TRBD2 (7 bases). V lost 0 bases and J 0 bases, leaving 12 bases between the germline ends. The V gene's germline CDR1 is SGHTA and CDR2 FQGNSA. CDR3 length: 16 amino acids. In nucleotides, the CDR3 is TGTGCCAGCAGCTTAGCCGCGGGGGCAGACTCCTACGAGCAGTACTTC. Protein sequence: CASSLAAGADSYEQYF.

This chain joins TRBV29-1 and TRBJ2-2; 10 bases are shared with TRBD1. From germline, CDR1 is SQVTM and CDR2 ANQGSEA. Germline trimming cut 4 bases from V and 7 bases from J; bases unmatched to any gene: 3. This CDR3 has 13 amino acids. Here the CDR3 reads CSVGTGGGGELFF. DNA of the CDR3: TGCAGCGTTGGGACAGGGGGTGGCGGGGAGCTGTTTTTT.